The 25 T cell receptor beta chains below were found in one sample sequenced in a study of shared clonotypes between healthy human individuals. Clones were sequenced by immunoSEQ multiplex PCR, and TCRdb holds only the in-frame ones, with some missing. The table shows over 850,000 clones, with roughly 74% occurring only once. The sample comprised memory CD4+ T cells from PBMCs. This sample's subset: CD45RA-negative fraction. The receptors shown here come from a man aged 18-30 years in good health. Some clones in this sample may be carry-over from other donors' samples.

The rearrangement joins TRBV7-2 to TRBJ2-3; 7 nucleotides agree with TRBD1. V was pared by 4 bases and J by 0 bases, with 13 bases of the junction left unmatched. The CDR3 sequence is 18 residues long. Germline lookup yields CDR1 SGHTA and CDR2 FQGNSA. The DNA for the CDR3 is TGTGCCAGCAGCTCCGGGACAGTATCCCACACTAGCACAGATACGCAGTATTTT. Translation gives CASSSGTVSHTSTDTQYF.

With respect to this clone: Other DNA sequences in this specimen translate into the identical CDR3. The chain links TRBV7-9 to TRBJ2-1, with no clear D. Germline V gives CDR1 SEHNR, CDR2 FQNEAQ (reference sequence). V was clipped by 2 bases and J by 9 bases, with 8 bases between them. This CDR3 has 12 residues. Here the CDR3 reads CASSLLGSEQFF. Written as DNA, the CDR3 is TGTGCCAGCAGCTTATTGGGGTCTGAGCAGTTCTTC.

The rearrangement uses TRBV2 and TRBJ2-6; 8 nucleotides align to TRBD2. V gave up 6 bases and J gave up 0 bases; unmatched junction bases: 1. CDR1 is SNHLY, CDR2 FYNNEI, per germline. The CDR3 is 15 residues long. CDR3: CASRREVSGANVLTF. In nucleotides, the CDR3 is TGTGCCAGCAGGCGGGAGGTCTCTGGGGCCAACGTCCTGACTTTC.

A word on this clone: This may be a read error, as it is one base from a much larger clone. The same CDR3 arises from other DNA sequences in this sample as well. The chain recombines TRBV30 with TRBJ2-7; the D gene is possibly TRBD1 (6 bases). The CDR3 consists of 14 residues. The germline V and J ends were trimmed by 3 bases and 0 bases, with 12 bases remaining between them. Germline CDR1 GTSNPN, CDR2 SVGIG (reference sequence). The CDR3 loop is CAWSVLRGSYEQYF. CDR3 sequence (DNA): TGTGCCTGGAGCGTACTCAGGGGCTCCTACGAGCAGTACTTC. The full variable domain, completed using reference TRBV30 and TRBJ2-7, is SQTIHQWPATLVQPVGSPLSLECTVEGTSNPNLYWYRQAAGRGLQLLFYSVGIGQISSEVPQNLSASRPQDRQFILSSKKLLLSDSGFYLCAWSVLRGSYEQYFGPGTRLTVT.

The rearrangement uses TRBV11-2 and TRBJ2-4; 8 bases align to TRBD2. The CDR3 extends over 13 amino acids. Looked up from germline, CDR1 is SGHAT and CDR2 is FQNNGV. J lost 7 bases, V lost 6 bases, and 5 bases had no gene match. The DNA of the CDR3 is TGTGCCAGCAGTTGGCCGGGAGGGAACATTCAGTACTTC. It specifies CASSWPGGNIQYF.

The chain couples TRBV9 to TRBJ1-4; D is unresolved. With 0 bases removed from V and 8 bases from J, the gap between germline ends came to 17 bases. Looked up from germline, CDR1 is SGDLS and CDR2 is YYNGEE. CDR3 size: 16 residues. The CDR3: CASSVGYRLPGEKLFF. Written as DNA, the CDR3 is TGTGCCAGCAGCGTAGGCTACCGCCTCCCGGGGGAAAAACTGTTTTTT.

The J gene is TRBJ1-2, the V gene TRBV28; 9 bases line up with TRBD1. J lost 4 bases, V lost 4 bases, and 4 bases had no gene match. The CDR3 is made up of 14 amino acids. The germline gives CDR1 MDHEN, CDR2 SYDVKM. In nucleotides, the CDR3 is TGTGCCAGCAGTTCCCACAGGGGGCGCTATGGCTACACCTTC. Translation: CASSSHRGRYGYTF.

The rearrangement uses TRBV7-9 and TRBJ2-5; a possible D gene is TRBD1 (5 bases). Deletions cut 5 bases from V and 2 bases from J, with 12 bases between. The CDR3 sequence is 14 residues long. Germline CDR1 and CDR2: SEHNR and FQNEAQ (reference sequence). The CDR3 loop is CASSRTTEQETQYF. For the CDR3, the DNA is TGTGCCAGCAGCCGTACGACAGAGCAAGAGACCCAGTACTTC. The full variable domain, its missing parts supplied by reference TRBV7-9 and TRBJ2-5, is DTGVSQNPRHKITKRGQNVTFRCDPISEHNRLYWYRQTLGQGPEFLTYFQNEAQLEKSRLLSDRFSAERPKGSFSTLEIQRTEQGDSAMYLCASSRTTEQETQYFGPGTRLLVL.

The J gene is TRBJ1-5, the V gene TRBV2, with a weak D call TRBD1 (6 bases). This CDR3 has 16 amino acids. Germline CDR1 and CDR2: SNHLY and FYNNEI. V lost 8 bases to trimming and J lost 0 bases, with 17 bases between them. The CDR3 here is CASGPGHSRSNQPQHF. In DNA form, the CDR3 reads TGTGCCAGCGGACCGGGACACTCACGTAGCAATCAGCCCCAGCATTTT.

V is TRBV5-1 and J is TRBJ1-2; D possibly corresponds to TRBD1 (5 bases). The CDR3 extends over 11 amino acids. The germline V gene has CDR1 SGHRS and CDR2 YFSETQ. V was shortened by 2 bases and J by 10 bases, with 9 bases between the two germline ends. CDR3 DNA sequence: TGCGCCAGCAGCTTAGAGGGGCCCTACACCTTC. This gives the protein CASSLEGPYTF.

The V gene is TRBV28, the J gene TRBJ2-7; D could derive from TRBD1 or TRBD2 (6 bases each). This CDR3 has 18 residues. Trimming left V 2 bases short and J 0 bases short, with 20 bases between. Germline CDR1 is MDHEN and CDR2 is SYDVKM. This CDR3 reads CASSLNDWGAMSSYEQYF. The CDR3 coding sequence is TGTGCCAGCAGTTTAAACGACTGGGGGGCGATGAGCTCCTACGAGCAGTACTTC.

As concerns this clone: The same CDR3 is also encoded by other DNA sequences in this sample. This chain connects TRBV18 to TRBJ1-5; D call uncertain. The CDR3 is 13 amino acids. V lost 2 bases and J lost 1, with 3 bases in between. Germline V gene data show CDR1 as KGHSH and CDR2 as LQKENI. In DNA, the CDR3 is TGTGCCAGCTCACCAGGAAGCAATCAGCCCCAGCATTTT. It encodes CASSPGSNQPQHF.

This chain links TRBV21-1 with TRBJ1-2. TRBV21-1 is shown as a pseudogene. This CDR3 is built from 16 residues. The CDR3 sequence: CASSKRLGPHPYGYTF. CDR3 DNA: TGTGCCAGCAGCAAGAGGTTAGGGCCCCATCCCTATGGCTACACCTTC.

The chain has TRBV7-3 and TRBJ2-7; 8 nucleotides line up with TRBD1. Germline assignment: CDR1 SGHTA and CDR2 FQGTGA. The CDR3 has 13 residues. Trimming took 6 bases from V and 5 from J; bases not matched to a gene: 6. The CDR3 bases are TGTGCCAGCAGTACGGACAGGGCCCACGAGCAGTACTTC. Translation: CASSTDRAHEQYF.

This clone was observed a handful of times. The chain uses TRBV4-1 and TRBJ1-5, with D hard to call. The CDR3 covers 18 residues. The ends were cut back, 1 base at V and 2 bases at J, with 18 bases in the middle. Germline loops: CDR1 MGHRA, CDR2 YSYEKL. The CDR3 nucleotides are TGCGCCAGCAGCCAAGTGGGCGGGAAGGCAATCCGCAATCAGCCCCAGCATTTT. Its protein product is CASSQVGGKAIRNQPQHF.

The chain couples TRBV6-6 to TRBJ1-3, with D hard to call. This CDR3 contains 16 residues. Deletions cut 2 bases from V and 0 bases from J, with 11 bases between. CDR1 MNHNY and CDR2 SVGAGI come from the germline V gene (reference sequence). The CDR3 protein is CASSYTLLGSGNTIYF. CDR3 DNA: TGTGCCAGCAGTTACACGCTCCTTGGCTCTGGAAACACCATATATTTT.

This clone appeared many times. This sequence joins TRBV11-1 and TRBJ1-1; a possible D gene is TRBD1 (6 bases). V was cut by 6 bases and J by 1 base, with 9 bases left in between. Germline CDR1 reads SGHAT; CDR2 reads FQDESV (reference sequence). This CDR3 is built from 13 residues. Here the CDR3 reads CASRTDRNTEAFF. CDR3 nucleotides: TGTGCCAGCAGGACGGACAGGAACACTGAAGCTTTCTTT.

The chain employs TRBV28 and TRBJ1-2; the match to TRBD1 covers 11 bases. Germline values: CDR1 MDHEN, CDR2 SYDVKM. With V trimmed by 5 bases and J by 5 bases, 10 bases remained unmatched. CDR3 length: 16 amino acids. CDR3 nucleotide sequence: TGTGCCAGCAGTCTCAGCACCGGGACAGGGGGTTATGGCTACACCTTC. This gives the protein CASSLSTGTGGYGYTF.

The chain is built from TRBV15 and TRBJ2-1; 8 bases are shared with TRBD2. There are 13 residues in the CDR3. The J segment lost 13 bases and the V segment lost 7 bases, leaving 12 bases of the junction unmatched. Germline loops: CDR1 LNHNV, CDR2 YYDKDF (reference sequence). The CDR3 is CATTYGKRETQFF. CDR3 nucleotides: TGTGCCACCACCTACGGCAAGCGGGAGACACAGTTCTTC.

This chain joins TRBV18 and TRBJ1-4; no clear D gene. Germline values: CDR1 KGHSH, CDR2 LQKENI. The ends were cut back, 2 bases at V and 5 bases at J, with 6 bases in the middle. This CDR3 has 13 residues. CDR3 in DNA: TGTGCCAGCTCACCAGTGGGGAATGAAAAACTGTTTTTT. Translating it yields CASSPVGNEKLFF. Full variable domain (outside the CDR3, taken from reference TRBV18 and TRBJ1-4): NAGVMQNPRHLVRRRGQEARLRCSPMKGHSHVYWYRQLPEEGLKFMVYLQKENIIDESGMPKERFSAEFPKEGPSILRIQQVVRGDSAAYFCASSPVGNEKLFFGSGTQLSVL.

Turning to this clone: The same CDR3 arises from other DNA sequences in this sample as well. This chain uses TRBV9 with TRBJ2-3; 8 nucleotides align to TRBD2. Trimming took 4 bases from V and 3 from J; bases not matched to a gene: 4. The CDR3 is 14 residues long. Germline CDR1 and CDR2: SGDLS and YYNGEE. CDR3 region: CASSLSGRTDTQYF. Here the CDR3 DNA reads TGTGCCAGCAGCCTCAGCGGGAGAACAGATACGCAGTATTTT.

This clone was picked up a small number of times. The gene calls are TRBV5-1 and TRBJ2-1, with D tentatively TRBD1 or TRBD2 (5 bases each). V dropped 5 bases and J dropped 9 bases, with 15 bases sitting between them. Germline V CDR1 and CDR2: SGHRS, YFSETQ. The CDR3 spans 13 residues. Here the CDR3 DNA reads TGCGCCAGCAGGTCTGGGGGTTTGAGTGAGCAGTTCTTC. Protein sequence: CASRSGGLSEQFF.

Written as DNA, the CDR3 is TGTGCCAGCAGTTATATGAACACTGAAGCTTTCTTT. It translates to CASSYMNTEAFF. V gene TRBV7-8 combines with J gene TRBJ1-1; D remains unclear. CDR1 and CDR2 from the germline V gene are SGHVS and FQNEAQ. This CDR3 is built from 12 residues. Trimming removed 6 bases at V and 0 bases at J, with 5 bases between.

This clone was counted a single time. The genes are TRBV19 and TRBJ1-2; tentative D call: TRBD1 (6 bases). The CDR3 contains 16 residues. In germline, CDR1 is LNHDA, CDR2 SQIVND (reference sequence). V lost 7 bases and J 2 bases, leaving 20 bases between the germline ends. The CDR3 region is CASTTTRGAANYGYTF. CDR3 bases: TGTGCCAGTACCACTACCCGGGGGGCGGCGAACTATGGCTACACCTTC. Based on the CDR3 plus reference TRBV19 and TRBJ1-2, the full variable domain is DGGITQSPKYLFRKEGQNVTLSCEQNLNHDAMYWYRQDPGQGLRLIYYSQIVNDFQKGDIAEGYSVSREKKESFPLTVTSAQKNPTAFYLCASTTTRGAANYGYTFGSGTRLTVV.

The V call is TRBV18, the J call TRBJ2-7; D is undetermined. The CDR3 sequence is 14 residues long. Germline V gives CDR1 KGHSH, CDR2 LQKENI. V shed 3 bases and J shed 3 bases, with 12 bases lying between them. The CDR3 loop is CASSPSRLVYEQYF. CDR3 sequence (DNA): TGTGCCAGCTCACCTTCACGCTTGGTCTACGAGCAGTACTTC.